This entry features one T cell receptor beta chain sequence. Its specificity is unknown. The data stem from a study of shared clonotypes between healthy human individuals. Study results and limitations: Sharing across a handful of donors was seen in around 5% of naive CD4 clonotypes.

The CDR3 covers 13 residues. Germline lookup yields CDR1 MGHRA and CDR2 YSYEKL. The germline V and J ends were trimmed by 1 base and 2 bases, with 5 bases remaining between them. Terminally differentiated effector memory CD45RA+ cells were excluded from the naive CD8 cells, which were CD45RO-negative and positively selected for CCR7. Sequencing was performed with immunoSEQ multiplex PCR; in TCRdb, only in-frame clones are kept and a portion is missing. The table lists 760,000 or so clones, approximately 97% of them singletons. The V and J genes are TRBV4-1 and TRBJ1-1; D remains unclear. Sequenced input: naive CD8+ T cells sorted from blood. The TCR was taken from a young man in good health. The CDR3 bases are TGCGCCAGCAGCCAAGTTCTCAACACTGAAGCTTTCTTT. Translating it yields CASSQVLNTEAFF.